This T cell receptor beta chain comes out of a study of blood T cells in healthy people across ages. Study findings and constraints: Unsorted PBMCs ruled out conclusive naive versus antigen-experienced comparison. Per-million-T-cell TCR beta diversity fell roughly linearly with age. Unknown CMV status may confound age-related changes in expanded clones.

No fewer than 7 million PBMCs went into each sample. The use of a sample-barcoded 5' primer and a J-beta primer mix characterized a second PCR of about 7 to 12 cycles. One entry per CDR3 protein, called by TCRdb with MiXCR from the 5' RACE reads. The sample lists about 640,000 distinct CDR3 sequences; roughly 30% were seen once. This clonotype was seen many times. The antigen remains undetermined. From germline, CDR1 is MNHNS and CDR2 SASEGT. The CDR3 length is 11 residues. Trimming took off 10 bases at V and 2 bases at J, with 8 bases between the two ends. This clonotype originated in a woman of 80 years or more in good health. This rearrangement joins TRBV6-1 to TRBJ1-2; D remains ambiguous. Sequencing used blood. Here the CDR3 DNA reads TGTGCCACGGTGCAGAACTATGGCTACACCTTC. Translation gives CATVQNYGYTF.